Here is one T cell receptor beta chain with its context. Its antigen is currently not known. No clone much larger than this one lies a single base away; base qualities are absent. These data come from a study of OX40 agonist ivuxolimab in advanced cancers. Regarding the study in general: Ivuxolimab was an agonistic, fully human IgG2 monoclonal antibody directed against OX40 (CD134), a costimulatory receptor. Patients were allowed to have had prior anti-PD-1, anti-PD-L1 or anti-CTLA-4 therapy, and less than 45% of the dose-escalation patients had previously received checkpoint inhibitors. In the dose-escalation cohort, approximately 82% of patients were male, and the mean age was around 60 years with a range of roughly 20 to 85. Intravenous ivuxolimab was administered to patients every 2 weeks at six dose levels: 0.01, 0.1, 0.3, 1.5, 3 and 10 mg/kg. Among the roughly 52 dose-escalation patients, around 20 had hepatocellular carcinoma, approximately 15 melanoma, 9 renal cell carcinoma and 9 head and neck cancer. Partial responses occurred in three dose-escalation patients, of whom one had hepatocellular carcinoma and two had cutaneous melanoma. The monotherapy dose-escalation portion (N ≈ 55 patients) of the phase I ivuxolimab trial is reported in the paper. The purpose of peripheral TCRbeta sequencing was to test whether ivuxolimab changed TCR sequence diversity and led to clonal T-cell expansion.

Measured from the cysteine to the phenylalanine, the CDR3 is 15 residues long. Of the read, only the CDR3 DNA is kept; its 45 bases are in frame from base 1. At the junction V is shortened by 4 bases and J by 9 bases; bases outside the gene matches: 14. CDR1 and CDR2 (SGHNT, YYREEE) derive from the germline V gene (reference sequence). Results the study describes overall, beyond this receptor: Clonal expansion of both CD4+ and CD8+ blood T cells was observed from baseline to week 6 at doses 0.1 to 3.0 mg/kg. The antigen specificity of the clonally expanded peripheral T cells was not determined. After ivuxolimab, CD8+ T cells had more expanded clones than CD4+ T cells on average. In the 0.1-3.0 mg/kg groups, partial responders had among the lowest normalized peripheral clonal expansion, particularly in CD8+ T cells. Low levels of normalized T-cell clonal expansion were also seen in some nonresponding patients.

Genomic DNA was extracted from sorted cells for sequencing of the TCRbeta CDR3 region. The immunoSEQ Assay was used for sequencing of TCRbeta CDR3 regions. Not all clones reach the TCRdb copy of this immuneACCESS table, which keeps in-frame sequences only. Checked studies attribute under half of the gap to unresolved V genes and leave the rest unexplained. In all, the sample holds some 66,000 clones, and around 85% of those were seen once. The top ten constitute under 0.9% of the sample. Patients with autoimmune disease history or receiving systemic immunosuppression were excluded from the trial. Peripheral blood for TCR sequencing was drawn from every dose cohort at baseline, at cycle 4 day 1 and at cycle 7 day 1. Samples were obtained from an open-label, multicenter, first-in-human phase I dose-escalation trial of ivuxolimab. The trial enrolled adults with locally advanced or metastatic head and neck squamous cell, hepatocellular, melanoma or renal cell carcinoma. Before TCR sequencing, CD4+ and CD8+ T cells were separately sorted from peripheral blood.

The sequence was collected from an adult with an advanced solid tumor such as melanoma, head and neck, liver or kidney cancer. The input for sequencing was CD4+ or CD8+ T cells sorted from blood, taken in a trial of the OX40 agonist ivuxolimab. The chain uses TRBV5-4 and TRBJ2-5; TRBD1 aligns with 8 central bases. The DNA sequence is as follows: TGTGCCAGCAGCCCACAGGACAGGGAAAAAGAAGCCCAGTACTTC. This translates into CASSPQDREKEAQYF.